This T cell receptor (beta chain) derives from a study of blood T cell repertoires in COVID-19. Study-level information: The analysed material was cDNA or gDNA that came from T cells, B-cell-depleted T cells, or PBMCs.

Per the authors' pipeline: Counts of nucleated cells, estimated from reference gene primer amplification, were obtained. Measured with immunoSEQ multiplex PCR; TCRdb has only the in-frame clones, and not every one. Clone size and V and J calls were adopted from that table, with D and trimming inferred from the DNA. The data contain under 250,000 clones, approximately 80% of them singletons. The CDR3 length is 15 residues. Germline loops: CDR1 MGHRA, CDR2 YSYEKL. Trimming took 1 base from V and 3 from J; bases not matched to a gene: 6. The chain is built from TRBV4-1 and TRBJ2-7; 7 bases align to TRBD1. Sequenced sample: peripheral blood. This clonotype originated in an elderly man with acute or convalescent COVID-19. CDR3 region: CASSQADRLHYEQYF. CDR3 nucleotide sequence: TGCGCCAGCAGCCAAGCGGACAGGCTTCACTACGAGCAGTACTTC.